A selection of T cell receptor beta chains follows, all from one sample in a study of cytomegalovirus exposure and HLA in healthy donors. Only in-frame clones appear in the TCRdb table, and some are missing; sequencing was by immunoSEQ multiplex PCR. The data hold some 250,000 clones, with roughly 82% observed a single time. Sequenced sample: PBMCs. The origin of the receptors is a woman aged 35 to 49 in good health and CMV-seropositive. Each CDR3 is given with its conserved first and last residue. A D gene is named only where the DNA matches it firmly.

V gene: TRBV19; J gene: TRBJ1-5; D gene: NA; CDR3 protein: CASSPGLNSNQPQHF; CDR3 DNA: TGTGCCAGTAGCCCAGGACTAAATAGCAATCAGCCCCAGCATTTT
V gene: TRBV11-2; J gene: TRBJ2-5; D gene: TRBD2; CDR3 protein: CASSFTSGAPQETQYF; CDR3 DNA: TGTGCCAGCAGCTTCACTAGCGGGGCCCCCCAAGAGACCCAGTACTTC
V gene: TRBV10-3; J gene: TRBJ2-2; D gene: TRBD2; CDR3 protein: CAISDVSISGSAGELFF; CDR3 DNA: TGTGCCATCAGCGACGTGTCCATTAGCGGGAGCGCCGGGGAGCTGTTTTTT
V gene: TRBV7-2; J gene: TRBJ1-2; D gene: NA; CDR3 protein: CASSEAMAGYTF; CDR3 DNA: TGTGCCAGCAGCGAGGCTATGGCTGGCTACACCTTC
V gene: TRBV5-1; J gene: TRBJ2-7; D gene: TRBD1; CDR3 protein: CASTLGGTGSHEQYF; CDR3 DNA: TGCGCCAGCACCCTGGGTGGGACAGGGTCCCACGAGCAGTACTTC
V gene: TRBV28; J gene: TRBJ2-4; D gene: NA; CDR3 protein: CASSPGGAAKNIQYF; CDR3 DNA: TGTGCCAGCAGTCCTGGGGGGGCTGCCAAAAACATTCAGTACTTC
V gene: TRBV4-1; J gene: TRBJ2-1; D gene: TRBD2; CDR3 protein: CASSQEVRGEYNEQFF; CDR3 DNA: TGCGCCAGCAGCCAAGAGGTACGGGGGGAGTACAATGAGCAGTTCTTC
V gene: TRBV18; J gene: TRBJ2-2; D gene: NA; CDR3 protein: CASSQIVFRELAGELFF; CDR3 DNA: TGTGCCAGCTCACAGATAGTCTTCAGGGAATTGGCCGGGGAGCTGTTTTTT
V gene: TRBV5-4; J gene: TRBJ2-1; D gene: NA; CDR3 protein: CASSLDQGSYNEQFF; CDR3 DNA: TGTGCCAGCAGCTTGGATCAGGGATCTTACAATGAGCAGTTCTTC
V gene: TRBV4-1; J gene: TRBJ2-3; D gene: TRBD2; CDR3 protein: CASSLEAGGRVDTQYF; CDR3 DNA: TGCGCCAGCAGCCTCGAAGCGGGGGGCCGGGTAGATACGCAGTATTTT
V gene: TRBV2; J gene: TRBJ2-7; D gene: TRBD1; CDR3 protein: CASRNPGQDQYSYEQYF; CDR3 DNA: TGTGCCAGCAGGAACCCGGGACAGGACCAGTACAGCTACGAGCAGTACTTC
V gene: TRBV5-8; J gene: TRBJ2-2; D gene: TRBD2; CDR3 protein: CASSLVGTSGSTGELFF; CDR3 DNA: TGTGCCAGCAGCTTGGTTGGGACTAGCGGATCCACCGGGGAGCTGTTTTTT
V gene: TRBV4-3; J gene: TRBJ2-6; D gene: TRBD1; CDR3 protein: CASSRGQGVSGANVLTF; CDR3 DNA: TGCGCCAGCAGCCGGGGACAGGGGGTCTCTGGGGCCAACGTCCTGACTTTC
V gene: TRBV18; J gene: TRBJ1-5; D gene: NA; CDR3 protein: CASSPRGGAIEPQHF; CDR3 DNA: TGTGCCAGCTCACCACGAGGGGGGGCTATTGAGCCCCAGCATTTT
V gene: TRBV9; J gene: TRBJ2-7; D gene: TRBD1; CDR3 protein: CASSVGDRGPEVPTYEQYF; CDR3 DNA: TGTGCCAGCAGCGTAGGGGACAGGGGACCAGAGGTACCCACCTACGAGCAGTACTTC
V gene: TRBV30; J gene: TRBJ1-1; D gene: NA; CDR3 protein: CAWRTDRTRAFF; CDR3 DNA: TGTGCCTGGAGAACAGACAGGACTAGGGCTTTCTTT
V gene: TRBV9; J gene: TRBJ2-7; D gene: NA; CDR3 protein: CASSVTGLPYEQYF; CDR3 DNA: TGTGCCAGCAGCGTCACAGGCCTCCCCTACGAGCAGTACTTC
V gene: TRBV2; J gene: TRBJ2-6; D gene: NA; CDR3 protein: CASRGGSGANVLTF; CDR3 DNA: TGTGCCAGCAGAGGGGGTTCTGGGGCCAACGTCCTGACTTTC